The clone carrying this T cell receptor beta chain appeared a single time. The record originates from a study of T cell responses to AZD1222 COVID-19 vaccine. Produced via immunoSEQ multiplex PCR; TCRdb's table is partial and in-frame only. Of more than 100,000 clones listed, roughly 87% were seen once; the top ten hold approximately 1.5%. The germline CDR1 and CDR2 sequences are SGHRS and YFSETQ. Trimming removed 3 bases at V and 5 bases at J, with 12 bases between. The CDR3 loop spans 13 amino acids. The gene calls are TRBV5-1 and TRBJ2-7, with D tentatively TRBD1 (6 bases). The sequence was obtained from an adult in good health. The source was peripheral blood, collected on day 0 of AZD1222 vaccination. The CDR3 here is CASSWVTGNEQYF. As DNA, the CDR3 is TGCGCCAGCAGCTGGGTAACAGGGAACGAGCAGTACTTC. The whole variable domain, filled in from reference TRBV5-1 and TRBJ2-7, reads KAGVTQTPRYLIKTRGQQVTLSCSPISGHRSVSWYQQTPGQGLQFLFEYFSETQRNKGNFPGRFSGRQFSNSRSEMNVSTLELGDSALYLCASSWVTGNEQYFGPGTRLTVT.